This entry features one T cell receptor (beta chain) sequence. No antigen is known for it. This record belongs to a study of CXCR3-negative and CXCR3-positive naive CD8 T cells. Study-level findings and limits: CXCR3-positive naive cells carried more hydrophobic TRB CDR3s than CXCR3-negative naive cells did.

UMI labels and 5' RACE were used to prepare the TRB cDNA libraries. TCRdb re-analyzed the 5' RACE reads; it lists each CDR3 protein once, without DNA. In total, the table holds approximately 100,000 distinct CDR3 sequences. The specimen was naive CXCR3+ CD8+ T cells from blood. The sample's subset: CD45RO-CCR7+CD27+CD95- naive CD8+ T cells expressing CXCR3 (TNR3+). The receptor was isolated from a human donor in good health. Some clones in this sample may be carry-over from other donors' samples.

CDR3 in amino acids: CASSRRGGLYLNEQFF. V and J are TRBV7-2 and TRBJ2-1; TCRdb calls TRBD1, which cannot be checked without DNA. Germline V gene data show CDR1 as SGHTA and CDR2 as FQGNSA. The CDR3 is 16 residues long.